Listed below are T cell receptor beta chains from one sample, sequenced in a study of T cells after yellow fever vaccination. TCRdb re-derived calls from the 5' RACE reads in MiXCR, one entry per CDR3 protein. The profile shows under 600,000 distinct CDR3 sequences, just over 20% of them singletons. The sequenced sample was PBMCs, obtained roughly 20 days after the first yellow fever vaccination. These receptors were collected from a man between 18 and 29 years old who received the YFV17D yellow fever vaccine. CDR3s include the opening cysteine and the closing phenylalanine or tryptophan. D genes are given only for firm matches. Only part of the rows carry a size: once, few, many, or a class if the clone is expanded.

V gene: TRBV12-3/TRBV12-4
D gene: -
J gene: TRBJ2-2
clone size: -
CDR3 protein: CASSPNLSTGELFF
CDR3 DNA: TGTGCCAGCAGCCCTAATCTGTCCACCGGGGAGCTGTTTTTT

V gene: TRBV28
D gene: -
J gene: TRBJ1-2
clone size: few
CDR3 protein: CASTRGSRGSGYTF
CDR3 DNA: TGTGCCAGCACTCGGGGCTCTCGAGGCAGTGGCTACACCTTC

V gene: TRBV7-8
D gene: -
J gene: TRBJ2-7
clone size: -
CDR3 protein: CASSGQRYEQYF
CDR3 DNA: TGTGCCAGCAGCGGACAGCGCTACGAGCAGTACTTC

V gene: TRBV5-8
D gene: TRBD2
J gene: TRBJ2-3
clone size: -
CDR3 protein: CASSLRSASGLGTQYF
CDR3 DNA: TGTGCCAGCAGTTTGAGGTCAGCTAGCGGGTTGGGTACGCAGTATTTT

V gene: TRBV7-3
D gene: TRBD1
J gene: TRBJ1-6
clone size: -
CDR3 protein: CASKDRGVNSPLHF
CDR3 DNA: TGTGCCAGCAAGGACAGGGGTGTTAATTCACCCCTCCACTTT

V gene: TRBV14
D gene: -
J gene: TRBJ1-2
clone size: -
CDR3 protein: CASSHRGTYGYTF
CDR3 DNA: TGTGCCAGCAGCCACCGCGGGACTTATGGCTACACCTTC

V gene: TRBV6-2/TRBV6-3
D gene: -
J gene: TRBJ2-7
clone size: -
CDR3 protein: CASSYPGLRGPYEQYF
CDR3 DNA: TGTGCCAGCAGTTACCCCGGCCTGAGAGGACCCTACGAGCAGTACTTC

V gene: TRBV7-8
D gene: TRBD1
J gene: TRBJ2-7
clone size: few
CDR3 protein: CASSPRDRGYEQYF
CDR3 DNA: TGTGCCAGCAGCCCCCGGGACAGGGGATACGAGCAGTACTTC

V gene: TRBV12-3/TRBV12-4
D gene: -
J gene: TRBJ1-2
clone size: -
CDR3 protein: CASTVSRGNYGYTF
CDR3 DNA: TGTGCCAGCACCGTATCGAGGGGCAACTATGGCTACACCTTC

V gene: TRBV5-1
D gene: -
J gene: TRBJ2-7
clone size: -
CDR3 protein: CASASDRYYEQYF
CDR3 DNA: TGCGCCAGCGCGTCCGACAGATACTACGAGCAGTACTTC

V gene: TRBV20-1
D gene: TRBD1
J gene: TRBJ1-2
clone size: -
CDR3 protein: CSARVDRGIYGYTF
CDR3 DNA: TGCAGTGCTAGAGTAGACAGGGGTATCTATGGCTACACCTTC

V gene: TRBV7-8
D gene: -
J gene: TRBJ1-2
clone size: few
CDR3 protein: CASSPRGGPDANYGYTF
CDR3 DNA: TGTGCCAGCAGCCCTAGAGGGGGACCGGATGCTAACTATGGCTACACCTTC

V gene: TRBV20-1
D gene: TRBD1
J gene: TRBJ1-2
clone size: few
CDR3 protein: CSALPGQGARKGYTF
CDR3 DNA: TGCAGTGCTCTACCGGGACAGGGGGCAAGGAAGGGCTACACCTTC

V gene: TRBV20-1
D gene: TRBD2
J gene: TRBJ2-1
clone size: few
CDR3 protein: CSAQSMRGDNEQFF
CDR3 DNA: TGCAGTGCCCAGTCGATGCGGGGGGACAATGAGCAGTTCTTC

V gene: TRBV3-1
D gene: TRBD1
J gene: TRBJ1-4
clone size: -
CDR3 protein: CASSQRTGEHEKLFF
CDR3 DNA: TGTGCCAGCAGCCAACGGACAGGGGAGCATGAAAAACTGTTTTTT

V gene: TRBV4-1
D gene: -
J gene: TRBJ2-5
clone size: few
CDR3 protein: CASSPFGGSSQETQYF
CDR3 DNA: TGCGCCAGCAGCCCCTTTGGAGGCAGCAGCCAAGAGACCCAGTACTTC

V gene: TRBV9
D gene: -
J gene: TRBJ1-4
clone size: -
CDR3 protein: CASSGWGNLGKLFF
CDR3 DNA: TGTGCCAGCAGCGGATGGGGTAACCTAGGAAAACTGTTTTTT

V gene: TRBV5-4
D gene: -
J gene: TRBJ1-2
clone size: few
CDR3 protein: CASSPWGFNYGYTF
CDR3 DNA: TGTGCCAGCAGCCCCTGGGGGTTTAACTATGGCTACACCTTC

V gene: TRBV14
D gene: -
J gene: TRBJ2-2
clone size: many
CDR3 protein: CASSPGSIGELFF
CDR3 DNA: TGTGCCAGCAGCCCCGGGAGCATTGGGGAGCTGTTTTTT

V gene: TRBV24-1
D gene: -
J gene: TRBJ1-2
clone size: many
CDR3 protein: CATQTNGALDGYTF
CDR3 DNA: TGTGCCACTCAGACCAACGGGGCCTTGGATGGCTACACCTTC

V gene: TRBV20-1
D gene: TRBD1
J gene: TRBJ2-5
clone size: -
CDR3 protein: CSAPQTGLTETQYF
CDR3 DNA: TGCAGTGCTCCCCAGACAGGGCTAACGGAGACCCAGTACTTC

V gene: TRBV20-1
D gene: TRBD2
J gene: TRBJ2-3
clone size: few
CDR3 protein: CSAVLAGGHGAQYF
CDR3 DNA: TGCAGTGCTGTACTAGCGGGGGGGCACGGTGCGCAGTATTTT

V gene: TRBV12-3/TRBV12-4
D gene: -
J gene: TRBJ2-7
clone size: -
CDR3 protein: CASSFRGRYYEQYF
CDR3 DNA: TGTGCCAGCAGTTTCCGAGGGAGATACTACGAGCAGTACTTC

V gene: TRBV20-1
D gene: TRBD1
J gene: TRBJ1-3
clone size: few
CDR3 protein: CSAGPRQGRNTIYF
CDR3 DNA: TGCAGTGCTGGACCCCGACAGGGGCGAAACACCATATATTTT

V gene: TRBV15
D gene: -
J gene: TRBJ2-7
clone size: few
CDR3 protein: CATSRVQGGDRAYEQYF
CDR3 DNA: TGTGCCACCAGCAGAGTCCAGGGGGGGGATCGGGCCTACGAGCAGTACTTC

V gene: TRBV4-3
D gene: -
J gene: TRBJ2-3
clone size: few
CDR3 protein: CASSQEEGAASTDTQYF
CDR3 DNA: TGCGCCAGCAGCCAAGAGGAAGGGGCAGCTAGCACAGATACGCAGTATTTT

V gene: TRBV3-1
D gene: -
J gene: TRBJ2-3
clone size: -
CDR3 protein: CASSHRHTQYF
CDR3 DNA: TGTGCCAGCAGTCACCGTCATACGCAGTATTTT

V gene: TRBV4-1
D gene: -
J gene: TRBJ2-3
clone size: -
CDR3 protein: CASSQDTAGTYTDTQYF
CDR3 DNA: TGCGCCAGCAGCCAGGACACAGCCGGGACTTACACAGATACGCAGTATTTT

V gene: TRBV12-3/TRBV12-4
D gene: -
J gene: TRBJ2-7
clone size: -
CDR3 protein: CASKDGNSYEQYF
CDR3 DNA: TGTGCCAGCAAAGACGGAAACTCCTACGAGCAGTACTTC

V gene: TRBV12-3/TRBV12-4
D gene: -
J gene: TRBJ1-3
clone size: once
CDR3 protein: CASSLQGSGNSIYF
CDR3 DNA: TGTGCCAGCAGTTTACAGGGCTCTGGAAACTCCATATATTTT

V gene: TRBV7-3
D gene: TRBD1
J gene: TRBJ2-2
clone size: -
CDR3 protein: CASSKTGGRGPGELFF
CDR3 DNA: TGTGCCAGCAGCAAAACAGGGGGCAGGGGACCCGGGGAGCTGTTTTTT

V gene: TRBV12-3/TRBV12-4
D gene: TRBD1
J gene: TRBJ2-5
clone size: -
CDR3 protein: CASSQMDRGGRETQYF
CDR3 DNA: TGTGCCAGCAGCCAAATGGACAGGGGCGGAAGAGAGACCCAGTACTTC

V gene: TRBV12-3/TRBV12-4
D gene: -
J gene: TRBJ2-5
clone size: many
CDR3 protein: CASSFHQETQYF
CDR3 DNA: TGTGCCAGCAGCTTCCACCAAGAGACCCAGTACTTC

V gene: TRBV11-2
D gene: TRBD2
J gene: TRBJ2-1
clone size: few
CDR3 protein: CASSPTGVRGGGNEQFF
CDR3 DNA: TGTGCCAGCAGCCCCACCGGGGTGCGGGGGGGCGGGAATGAGCAGTTCTTC

V gene: TRBV4-3
D gene: -
J gene: TRBJ2-3
clone size: few
CDR3 protein: CASSPGGFTDTQYF
CDR3 DNA: TGCGCCAGCAGCCCGGGGGGCTTCACAGATACGCAGTATTTT

V gene: TRBV6-1
D gene: TRBD2
J gene: TRBJ2-5
clone size: -
CDR3 protein: CASEVGLAGGETQYF
CDR3 DNA: TGTGCCAGCGAGGTTGGGCTAGCGGGGGGAGAGACCCAGTACTTC

V gene: TRBV6-1
D gene: -
J gene: TRBJ2-3
clone size: -
CDR3 protein: CASKRADTDTQYF
CDR3 DNA: TGTGCCTCGAAAAGGGCGGACACAGATACGCAGTATTTT

V gene: TRBV3-1
D gene: -
J gene: TRBJ2-7
clone size: few
CDR3 protein: CASSPRVPSEQYF
CDR3 DNA: TGTGCCAGCAGCCCCCGGGTCCCCTCCGAGCAGTACTTC

V gene: TRBV5-1
D gene: -
J gene: TRBJ1-4
clone size: -
CDR3 protein: CASSMIGAIATNEKLFF
CDR3 DNA: TGCGCCAGCAGCATGATTGGAGCTATAGCAACTAATGAAAAACTGTTTTTT

V gene: TRBV7-9
D gene: TRBD2
J gene: TRBJ2-3
clone size: -
CDR3 protein: CASRQIGAGGQDTQYF
CDR3 DNA: TGTGCCAGCAGACAAATCGGGGCGGGGGGCCAGGATACGCAGTATTTT

V gene: TRBV20-1
D gene: TRBD1
J gene: TRBJ2-7
clone size: -
CDR3 protein: CSAREGDRGVFYEQYF
CDR3 DNA: TGCAGTGCTAGAGAAGGGGACAGGGGGGTTTTCTACGAGCAGTACTTC

V gene: TRBV4-1
D gene: TRBD2
J gene: TRBJ2-1
clone size: few
CDR3 protein: CASSPTPTSGVEQFF
CDR3 DNA: TGCGCCAGCAGCCCCACCCCCACTAGCGGGGTAGAGCAGTTCTTC

V gene: TRBV6-5
D gene: -
J gene: TRBJ2-7
clone size: once
CDR3 protein: CASSYFVGSYEQYF
CDR3 DNA: TGTGCCAGCAGTTACTTTGTAGGGAGCTACGAGCAGTACTTC

V gene: TRBV20-1
D gene: TRBD1
J gene: TRBJ1-1
clone size: -
CDR3 protein: CSARDPDRGAEAFF
CDR3 DNA: TGCAGTGCTAGAGATCCGGACAGGGGCGCTGAAGCTTTCTTT

V gene: TRBV4-3
D gene: TRBD2
J gene: TRBJ2-1
clone size: few
CDR3 protein: CASSRGLAGRNEQFF
CDR3 DNA: TGCGCCAGCAGCCGGGGACTAGCGGGGAGGAATGAGCAGTTCTTC

V gene: TRBV6-5
D gene: -
J gene: TRBJ1-4
clone size: -
CDR3 protein: CASSFPGRREKLFF
CDR3 DNA: TGTGCCAGCAGTTTCCCGGGACGCCGGGAAAAACTGTTTTTT

V gene: TRBV7-6
D gene: -
J gene: TRBJ1-4
clone size: -
CDR3 protein: CASSGGLAANEKLFF
CDR3 DNA: TGTGCCAGCAGCGGGGGTCTTGCAGCTAATGAAAAACTGTTTTTT

V gene: TRBV7-9
D gene: -
J gene: TRBJ2-3
clone size: few
CDR3 protein: CASSLGTLRPGTDTQYF
CDR3 DNA: TGTGCCAGCAGCTTAGGAACATTGCGGCCGGGCACAGATACGCAGTATTTT

V gene: TRBV19
D gene: TRBD1
J gene: TRBJ2-6
clone size: -
CDR3 protein: CASTSRGQGIYGANVLTF
CDR3 DNA: TGTGCCAGTACCTCTCGGGGACAGGGAATATATGGGGCCAACGTCCTGACTTTC

V gene: TRBV14
D gene: -
J gene: TRBJ1-2
clone size: -
CDR3 protein: CASSQDRGPYGYTF
CDR3 DNA: TGTGCCAGCAGCCAAGACAGGGGCCCCTATGGCTACACCTTC

V gene: TRBV5-1
D gene: -
J gene: TRBJ1-1
clone size: few
CDR3 protein: CASSGGGRNTEAFF
CDR3 DNA: TGCGCCAGCAGCGGGGGAGGAAGGAACACTGAAGCTTTCTTT

V gene: TRBV4-1
D gene: -
J gene: TRBJ1-6
clone size: -
CDR3 protein: CASSQEGGFSPLHF
CDR3 DNA: TGCGCCAGCAGCCAAGAGGGGGGTTTTTCACCCCTCCACTTT

V gene: TRBV20-1
D gene: -
J gene: TRBJ1-5
clone size: few
CDR3 protein: CSARGGPGDQPQHF
CDR3 DNA: TGCAGTGCTCGAGGGGGTCCAGGGGATCAGCCCCAGCATTTT

V gene: TRBV6-6
D gene: -
J gene: TRBJ1-2
clone size: few
CDR3 protein: CASSATSTTF
CDR3 DNA: TGTGCCAGCAGTGCGACTTCCACCACCTTC

V gene: TRBV2
D gene: -
J gene: TRBJ2-3
clone size: few
CDR3 protein: CASSVNTDTQYF
CDR3 DNA: TGTGCCAGCAGTGTTAACACAGATACGCAGTATTTT

V gene: TRBV5-1
D gene: TRBD1
J gene: TRBJ2-5
clone size: -
CDR3 protein: CASIPGQGAGETQYF
CDR3 DNA: TGCGCCAGCATCCCGGGACAGGGGGCAGGAGAGACCCAGTACTTC

V gene: TRBV5-1
D gene: TRBD1
J gene: TRBJ2-3
clone size: few
CDR3 protein: CASSLWGQTTDTQYF
CDR3 DNA: TGCGCCAGCAGCTTGTGGGGACAGACCACAGATACGCAGTATTTT